This entry lists 21 T cell receptor beta chains sequenced from one sample in a study of response to subunit inactivated influenza vaccine. TCRdb passed the RT-PCR reads through MiXCR, listing each CDR3 protein once. Found here are a few hundred thousand distinct CDR3 sequences, 12% to 15% of them singletons; the top ten hold around 10%. The material was PBMCs from blood, obtained less than 13 days after vaccination. The origin of the receptors is a man in his fifties or sixties who received an inactivated influenza vaccine.

This clonotype was seen more than once but under ten times. This rearrangement joins TRBV10-1 to TRBJ2-1, with TRBD2 identical over 11 bases. Losses at the gene ends were 6 bases for V and 7 bases for J; bases not matched to a gene: 8. The germline gives CDR1 WNHNN, CDR2 SYGVQD (reference sequence). CDR3 length equals 15 residues. CDR3: CASSDPGLAVNEQFF. CDR3 DNA sequence: TGCGCCAGCAGCGATCCGGGACTAGCGGTAAATGAGCAGTTCTTC.

There are a few counts of this clonotype. This rearrangement joins TRBV5-1 to TRBJ2-1; perhaps TRBD1 as D (5 bases). The CDR3 sequence is 12 residues long. V was trimmed by 4 bases and J by 12 bases, leaving 14 bases between them. Germline assignment: CDR1 SGHRS and CDR2 YFSETQ. Written as DNA, the CDR3 is TGCGCCAGCAGCGCAACAGAAAGGGGGCAGTTCTTC. Residues: CASSATERGQFF.

The genes are TRBV28 and TRBJ1-6, with D hard to call. The CDR3 length is 14 residues. The ends were cut back, 7 bases at V and 7 bases at J, with 14 bases in the middle. Germline V gene lookup returns CDR1 MDHEN and CDR2 SYDVKM. The CDR3 DNA reads as TGTGCCAGCATCCAAAGCGGGATAAATTCACCCCTCCACTTT. This sequence encodes CASIQSGINSPLHF.

This clonotype was counted between two and nine times. The chain uses TRBV20-1 and TRBJ2-3, with no clear D. Trimming removed 0 bases from V and 1 base from J, with 14 bases in between. CDR1 and CDR2 from the germline V gene are DFQATT and SNEGSKA (reference sequence). There are 16 residues in the CDR3. Here the CDR3 reads CSARDIGHGRTDTQYF. The DNA of the CDR3 is TGCAGTGCTAGAGATATAGGCCACGGACGCACAGATACGCAGTATTTT.

In its sample, this clonotype was seen a few times. This CDR3 is CASSQRGGWEKLFF. The CDR3 DNA reads TGTGCCAGCAGTCAGAGGGGGGGTTGGGAAAAACTGTTTTTT. The rearrangement links TRBV25-1 to TRBJ1-4, with D possibly TRBD1 on 6 matching bases. Germline CDR1 reads MGHDK; CDR2 reads SYGVNS. This CDR3 spans 14 amino acids. The V end lost 5 bases, the J end lost 8 bases, and 15 bases lay between the germline ends.

The rearrangement joins TRBV5-1 to TRBJ1-1; 8 positions agree with TRBD1. This CDR3 contains 15 residues. CDR1 is SGHRS, CDR2 YFSETQ, per germline. Trimming cost V 4 bases and J 1 base; bases outside gene matches: 6. As DNA, the CDR3 is TGCGCCAGCAGCGCCTGGACAGGGTGGAACACTGAAGCTTTCTTT. Amino acids: CASSAWTGWNTEAFF.

V and J are TRBV6-1 and TRBJ1-2; D gene ambiguous. The CDR3 sequence is 14 residues long. V lost 6 bases, J lost 2 bases, and 13 bases lay in between. Germline V CDR1 and CDR2: MNHNS, SASEGT. The CDR3, as DNA: TGTGCCAGCAGCCGCTCGGTCTCCAACTATGGCTACACCTTC. Translation gives CASSRSVSNYGYTF.

This chain links TRBV28 with TRBJ1-1; possibly TRBD1 for D (5 bases). The CDR3 consists of 16 residues. V was clipped by 6 bases and J by 4 bases, with 21 bases between them. The germline V gene has CDR1 MDHEN and CDR2 SYDVKM. The CDR3 reads CASRRTHLGAGTEAFF. The DNA for the CDR3 is TGTGCCAGCAGACGAACCCACTTAGGGGCAGGCACTGAAGCTTTCTTT.

This chain connects TRBV27 to TRBJ2-4; D possibly corresponds to TRBD1 (5 bases). Trimming removed 5 bases from V and 1 base from J, with 15 bases in between. Germline values: CDR1 MNHEY, CDR2 SMNVEV (reference sequence). The CDR3 is made up of 16 amino acids. CDR3 nucleotide sequence: TGTGCCAGCAGTGTAACAGGACCCGAGGCCAAAAACATTCAGTACTTC. This translates into CASSVTGPEAKNIQYF.

This clonotype was counted at least ten times. This rearrangement joins TRBV12-3 or TRBV12-4 to TRBJ1-2, with D possibly matching TRBD1 (5 bases). This CDR3 spans 16 amino acids. The germline V and J ends were trimmed by 6 bases and 1 base, with 18 bases remaining between them. This chain's CDR3 is CASSTGTALHNYGYTF. The CDR3 nucleotides are TGTGCCAGCAGCACCGGGACCGCGCTTCATAACTATGGCTACACCTTC.

This rearrangement joins TRBV4-3 to TRBJ2-7; possibly TRBD1 or TRBD2 for D (5 bases each). Germline V lookup: CDR1 LGHNA, CDR2 YSLEER. The CDR3 extends over 15 amino acids. The V and J ends lost 3 bases and 4 bases respectively, with 16 bases between them. CDR3 amino acids: CASSHSSGADYEQYF. The CDR3 DNA reads as TGCGCCAGCAGCCACTCCTCCGGGGCCGATTACGAGCAGTACTTC.

The chain uses TRBV20-1 and TRBJ2-3; 11 bases line up with TRBD2. CDR1 is DFQATT, CDR2 SNEGSKA, per germline (reference sequence). The length of the CDR3 is 16 residues. Trimming at V came to 4 bases and at J to 3 bases, leaving 9 bases not matched to a gene. The DNA of the CDR3 is TGCAGTGCTAAAGCTCTAGCGGGGGGCGGGACAGATACGCAGTATTTT. It specifies CSAKALAGGGTDTQYF.

The gene calls are TRBV5-5 and TRBJ2-7; TRBD2 matches 9 bases. The V and J ends lost 2 bases and 3 bases, in that order; junction bases with no gene match: 6. This CDR3 has 15 residues. The germline V gene has CDR1 SGHKS and CDR2 YYEKEE (reference sequence). As DNA, the CDR3 is TGTGCCAGCAGCTTTCAAAATAGCGGGGGCTACGAGCAGTACTTC. Its protein is CASSFQNSGGYEQYF.

The chain couples TRBV20-1 to TRBJ1-1; the D is unclear. V was shortened by 3 bases and J by 2 bases, with 13 bases between the two germline ends. CDR1 is DFQATT and CDR2 is SNEGSKA in the germline V gene (reference sequence). The CDR3 runs 14 residues. CDR3 region: CSARRNSLNTEAFF. CDR3 DNA: TGCAGTGCTAGGCGGAACAGCTTAAACACTGAAGCTTTCTTT.

The gene calls are TRBV10-3 and TRBJ2-1; D call uncertain. Germline V gene sequence: CDR1 ENHRY, CDR2 SYGVKD. This CDR3 has 13 residues. The germline V and J ends were trimmed by 4 bases and 10 bases, with 14 bases remaining between them. The DNA of the CDR3 is TGTGCCATCAGTGGAAGACCCGAAGGCGAGCAGTTCTTC. Encoded protein: CAISGRPEGEQFF.

J is TRBJ2-5 and V is TRBV7-2; 7 bases match TRBD2. CDR1 and CDR2 from the germline V gene are SGHTA and FQGNSA. This CDR3 has 16 residues. With V trimmed by 6 bases and J by 4 bases, 14 bases remained unmatched. CDR3 protein: CASRTQVAGLGETQYF. The CDR3 nucleotides read TGTGCCAGCAGGACCCAGGTAGCGGGTCTGGGAGAGACCCAGTACTTC.

The genes are TRBV3-1 and TRBJ1-1; D ambiguous. The CDR3 contains 13 residues. The V end lost 1 base, the J end lost 8 bases, and 11 bases lay between the germline ends. Germline CDR1 reads LGHDT; CDR2 reads YNNKEL (reference sequence). The CDR3 bases are TGTGCCAGCAGCCAAGTTCGGGCCAGAGAAGCTTTCTTT. Translation: CASSQVRAREAFF.

The table lists this clonotype with a few counts. The chain uses TRBV7-8 and TRBJ1-2; 7 bases map to TRBD1. The trim removed 1 base at V and 8 bases at J, leaving 7 bases unmatched. This CDR3 is built from 14 residues. Per the germline V gene, CDR1 is SGHVS and CDR2 is FQNEAQ. CDR3 DNA sequence: TGTGCCAGCAGCTTAGGGGACAGCCACAGAGGCTACACCTTC. Translation: CASSLGDSHRGYTF. Combining the CDR3 with reference TRBV7-8 and TRBJ1-2 gives the whole variable domain GAGVSQSPRYKVAKRGQDVALRCDPISGHVSLFWYQQALGQGPEFLTYFQNEAQLDKSGLPSDRFFAERPEGSVSTLKIQRTQQEDSAVYLCASSLGDSHRGYTFGSGTRLTVV.

The V and J genes are TRBV12-3 or TRBV12-4 and TRBJ2-1; TRBD2 matches 12 bases. The CDR3 totals 16 residues. The V gene end was trimmed by 8 bases and the J gene end by 9 bases; junction bases not matched to a gene: 14. The CDR3 here is CASGNHWTSGIGEQFF. The CDR3 DNA reads as TGTGCCAGCGGAAACCATTGGACTAGCGGGATAGGTGAGCAGTTCTTC.

This clonotype turned up a few times. The chain recombines TRBV29-1 with TRBJ2-7, with D hard to call. Trimming cost V 4 bases and J 6 bases, with 13 bases left between them. The CDR3 totals 12 residues. The germline V gene encodes CDR1 SQVTM and CDR2 ANQGSEA. CDR3 in amino acids: CSVVGFGPEQYF. The CDR3 DNA follows: TGCAGCGTTGTTGGTTTCGGGCCCGAGCAGTACTTC.

This clonotype was seen only a few times. This sequence joins TRBV12-3 or TRBV12-4 and TRBJ1-2; maybe TRBD1 (6 bases). The CDR3 spans 14 residues. Trimming took 3 bases from V and 2 from J, leaving 10 bases between them. Here the CDR3 reads CASSFGTKNYGYTF. DNA of the CDR3: TGTGCCAGCAGTTTCGGGACAAAGAACTATGGCTACACCTTC.